What follows are 8 T cell receptor beta chains derived from one specimen sequenced in a study. TCRdb redid the calling of the RT-PCR reads with MiXCR, one entry per CDR3 protein. The sample includes about 680,000 distinct CDR3 sequences, approximately 15% seen only once; the top ten take 3% to 4.5%. Sequencing was carried out using memory CD4+ T cells from blood. The receptors derive from a female donor in good health, serving as a healthy control.

This clonotype was picked up many times. The chain employs TRBV7-2 and TRBJ2-7, with D possibly being TRBD2 (5 bases). Germline values: CDR1 SGHTA, CDR2 FQGNSA. The V end was cut by 2 bases, the J end by 0 bases, with 8 bases between. The CDR3 has 14 residues. The DNA for the CDR3 is TGTGCCAGCAGCTTAATGGGGAGCTCCTACGAGCAGTACTTC. Encoded protein: CASSLMGSSYEQYF.

This clonotype has just one count. A clone one base away is much larger, so this may be a read error. J is TRBJ2-7 and V is TRBV15; D is possibly TRBD1 or TRBD2 (5 bases each). CDR1 is LNHNV, CDR2 YYDKDF, per germline (reference sequence). The CDR3 runs 15 residues. CDR3 DNA sequence: TGTGCCACCAGCAGGGGGGTCCCGTTGGGTTACGAGCAGTGCTTC. Its protein is CATSRGVPLGYEQCF.

This clonotype was observed a handful of times. The chain has TRBV6-1 and TRBJ1-2; D may be TRBD1 (6 bases). V was clipped by 7 bases and J by 4 bases, with 13 bases between them. Germline-derived CDR1 and CDR2 are MNHNS and SASEGT. The CDR3 is 13 amino acids. CDR3 protein: CASTNTRGYGYTF. Written as DNA, the CDR3 is TGTGCCAGCACCAACACCAGGGGCTATGGCTACACCTTC.

This clonotype has only a few counts. This rearrangement joins TRBV5-1 to TRBJ2-2, with 9 bases identical to TRBD1. The V gene's germline CDR1 is SGHRS and CDR2 YFSETQ. V trimming: 0 bases; J trimming: 7 bases; junction bases outside the gene matches: 4. The CDR3 totals 15 residues. CDR3 in amino acids: CASSLEQGASGELFF. The DNA of the CDR3 is TGCGCCAGCAGCTTGGAACAGGGGGCTAGCGGGGAGCTGTTTTTT.

This clonotype has ten or more counts. The chain recombines TRBV6-1 with TRBJ1-2; 10 bases are a match to TRBD1. Germline lookup yields CDR1 MNHNS and CDR2 SASEGT. Trimming at V came to 8 bases and at J to 7 bases, leaving 4 bases not matched to a gene. The CDR3 loop spans 12 amino acids. The CDR3 loop is CASRQGAGGYTF. The CDR3 DNA is TGTGCCAGCCGACAGGGGGCCGGTGGCTACACCTTC.

About this clonotype: A read error is possible here, since a much larger clone lies one base away. This chain connects TRBV12-3 or TRBV12-4 to TRBJ2-7; 11 bases match TRBD2. Trimming removed 5 bases from V and 6 bases from J; junction bases left unmatched: 3. The CDR3 spans 13 residues. In DNA, the CDR3 is TGTGCCAGCAGTCGGACTAGCGGGTTCGAGCAGTACTTC. It yields the protein CASSRTSGFEQYF.

The genes are TRBV30 and TRBJ2-7; TRBD2 aligns across 8 bases. J lost 0 bases, V lost 0 bases, and 10 bases had no gene match. This CDR3 has 17 residues. CDR1 and CDR2 (germline): GTSNPN, SVGIG (reference sequence). CDR3 sequence (DNA): TGTGCCTGGAGTGTAGGCCCGACTAGCGCATCCTCCTACGAGCAGTACTTC. Translated: CAWSVGPTSASSYEQYF.

Only a few counts were recorded for this clonotype. This chain uses TRBV20-1 with TRBJ2-5, with a tentative D call TRBD2 (6 bases). The CDR3 extends over 12 amino acids. V was shortened by 3 bases and J by 4 bases, with 9 bases between the two germline ends. The V gene's germline CDR1 is DFQATT and CDR2 SNEGSKA (reference sequence). For the CDR3, the DNA is TGCAGTGCTAGGTTGCGGGGAGAGACCCAGTACTTC. This translates into CSARLRGETQYF.